Below, one T cell receptor (beta chain) is given with its context. The entry originates in a study of blood T cell repertoires in COVID-19. Original processing notes: The authors estimated nucleated cell counts from reference gene primer amplification. Sequencing used immunoSEQ multiplex PCR; TCRdb keeps in-frame clones, though not all of them. That table supplies the V and J calls and clone size; D and trimming were determined from the DNA. In the table there are about 250,000 clones, roughly 88% of which are singletons. Those who participated ranged in age from roughly 18 to 89 years and resided in about two dozen US areas. Grouping used clinical history reported by participants in a survey and questionnaire. Exposed participants encountered a COVID-19 case during the 2 weeks preceding study entry. The clonotype comes from a woman aged 40 to 50 who had been exposed to COVID-19. The sequenced sample was PBMCs or T cells enriched from blood (not recorded which).

This CDR3 reads CASSHPGRHGANVLTF. The CDR3 bases are TGTGCCAGCTCACATCCAGGGCGCCACGGGGCCAACGTCCTGACTTTC. J is TRBJ2-6 and V is TRBV18, with D maybe TRBD1 (5 bases). Germline CDR1 is KGHSH and CDR2 is LQKENI. The CDR3 has 16 amino acids. The V and J ends lost 4 bases and 4 bases respectively, with 14 bases between them.